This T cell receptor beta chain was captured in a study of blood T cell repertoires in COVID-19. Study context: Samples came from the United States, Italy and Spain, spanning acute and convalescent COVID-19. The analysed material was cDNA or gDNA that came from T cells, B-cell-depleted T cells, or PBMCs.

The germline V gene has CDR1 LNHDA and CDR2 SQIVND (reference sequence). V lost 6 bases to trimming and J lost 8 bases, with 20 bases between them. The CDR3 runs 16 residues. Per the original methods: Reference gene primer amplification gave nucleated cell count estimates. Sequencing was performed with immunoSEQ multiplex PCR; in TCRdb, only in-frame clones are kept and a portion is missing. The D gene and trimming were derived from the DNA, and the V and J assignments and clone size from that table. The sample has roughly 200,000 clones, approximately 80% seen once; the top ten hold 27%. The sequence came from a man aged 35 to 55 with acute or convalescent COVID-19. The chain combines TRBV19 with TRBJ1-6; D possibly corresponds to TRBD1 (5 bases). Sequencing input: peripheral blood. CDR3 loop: CASSLPNGQGHSPLHF. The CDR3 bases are TGTGCCAGTAGCCTCCCAAACGGGCAGGGCCATTCACCCCTCCACTTT.